The 15 T cell receptor beta chains presented below share a single source sample, sequenced in a study of beta chain features in type 1 diabetes. Study-level results: Among all four CD4+ subsets, Type 1 diabetes patients had TCRB CDR3s that were moderately but significantly shorter.

Investigators reverse transcribed all isolated RNA, so they sequenced expressed TCRB transcripts. Assay used: immunoSEQ multiplex PCR; TCRdb lists only in-frame clones, some missing. The repertoire includes around 40,000 clones, approximately 68% of them detected once, and about 2.1% sits in the top ten. Which antigens these TCRs recognize remains unknown. The sequencing sample was made of Tregs from blood. These receptors came from a woman under 30 with type 1 diabetes.

The V gene is TRBV4-3, the J gene TRBJ1-2; TRBD1 agrees at 9 bases. Germline V gene sequence: CDR1 LGHNA, CDR2 YSLEER. V lost 0 bases to trimming and J lost 7 bases; unmatched junction nucleotides: 6. The CDR3 consists of 15 residues. The CDR3 spells CASSQDDRGIGGYTF. The CDR3 DNA follows: TGCGCCAGCAGCCAAGACGACAGGGGGATAGGTGGCTACACCTTC.

The genes are TRBV7-2 and TRBJ2-5; 11 bases match TRBD2. This CDR3 has 17 residues. Germline V gives CDR1 SGHTA, CDR2 FQGNSA. V trimming: 5 bases; J trimming: 5 bases; junction bases outside the gene matches: 13. CDR3 protein: CASSPRLAGPLGETQYF. The CDR3 DNA reads as TGTGCCAGCAGCCCAAGACTAGCGGGACCTCTTGGGGAGACCCAGTACTTC.

This clone was counted between two and nine times. The CDR3 nucleotides read TGTGCCAGCAGCAAACAGACAGGGCCAGAGACCCAGTACTTC. Protein: CASSKQTGPETQYF. V usage is TRBV7-2 and J usage is TRBJ2-5, with 7 nucleotides matching TRBD1. Per the germline V gene, CDR1 is SGHTA and CDR2 is FQGNSA. This CDR3 is 14 amino acids long. Trimming at V came to 5 bases and at J to 4 bases, leaving 7 bases not matched to a gene. Full variable domain (rest looked up from reference TRBV7-2 and TRBJ2-5): GAGVSQSPSNKVTEKGKDVELRCDPISGHTALYWYRQSLGQGLEFLIYFQGNSAPDKSGLPSDRFSAERTGGSVSTLTIQRTQQEDSAVYLCASSKQTGPETQYFGPGTRLLVL.

The V gene is TRBV27, the J gene TRBJ2-6; a weak D match, TRBD2 (5 bases). The CDR3 is 20 residues long. In germline, CDR1 is MNHEY, CDR2 SMNVEV (reference sequence). V was cut by 8 bases and J by 1 base, with 27 bases left in between. The CDR3 protein is CASSTQWFPAGDSGANVLTF. CDR3 nucleotides: TGTGCCAGCTCCACCCAATGGTTCCCCGCCGGGGATTCTGGGGCCAACGTCCTGACTTTC.

This chain uses TRBV27 with TRBJ2-7; 11 bases line up with TRBD2. Germline assignment: CDR1 MNHEY and CDR2 SMNVEV (reference sequence). CDR3 length equals 16 residues. V was pared by 6 bases and J by 2 bases, with 9 bases of the junction left unmatched. This CDR3 reads CASRATSGTRTYEQYF. The CDR3 DNA follows: TGTGCCAGCAGGGCGACTAGCGGGACCCGTACCTACGAGCAGTACTTC.

The table lists this clone with a count of one. The genes are TRBV7-6 and TRBJ2-3, with TRBD2 identical over 10 bases. Looked up from germline, CDR1 is SGHVS and CDR2 is FNYEAQ. This CDR3 has 17 amino acids. Trimming at V came to 4 bases and at J to 6 bases, leaving 13 bases not matched to a gene. DNA of the CDR3: TGTGCCAGCAGCTCAAATCTTCTAGCGGGAGCATTGGATACGCAGTATTTT. Translation gives CASSSNLLAGALDTQYF.

This clone was detected a few times. The chain recombines TRBV2 with TRBJ1-2; D is perhaps TRBD1 (5 bases). The CDR3 sequence is 13 residues long. V gave up 4 bases and J gave up 8 bases, with 14 bases separating them. Germline CDR1 reads SNHLY; CDR2 reads FYNNEI. The CDR3 sequence is CASSVGGTFGYTF. CDR3 bases: TGTGCCAGCAGTGTTGGGGGGACGTTCGGCTACACCTTC.

The chain is built from TRBV19 and TRBJ1-2, with D possibly TRBD1 on 6 matching bases. The CDR3 covers 14 residues. Trimming took off 4 bases at V and 9 bases at J, with 18 bases between the two ends. Germline V CDR1 and CDR2: LNHDA, SQIVND (reference sequence). The CDR3 sequence: CASSKLHREVRYTF. The CDR3 DNA is TGTGCCAGTAGTAAGCTGCACAGGGAAGTGCGCTACACCTTC.

The rearrangement links TRBV7-7 to TRBJ2-3; 12 bases are shared with TRBD2. CDR1 is SSHAT and CDR2 is FNYEAQ in the germline V gene (reference sequence). V shed 4 bases and J 5 bases; nucleotides not matched to a gene: 1. The CDR3 totals 14 residues. The CDR3: CASSSLAGGDTQYF. CDR3 DNA: TGTGCCAGCAGCTCACTAGCGGGAGGAGATACGCAGTATTTT.

The rearrangement joins TRBV2 to TRBJ2-5, with a possible D match to TRBD1 (5 bases). Gene TRBJ2-7 matches the end of the DNA better, so the J call may be wrong. Germline CDR1 reads SNHLY; CDR2 reads FYNNEI. The CDR3 runs to 11 residues. CDR3 coding DNA: TGTGCCAGCACCTTCAGGGTCGAGCAGTACTTC. It translates to CASTFRVEQYF.

The chain links TRBV7-9 to TRBJ1-1; D is possibly TRBD1 (5 bases). The CDR3 runs 12 residues. Germline V gene sequence: CDR1 SEHNR, CDR2 FQNEAQ (reference sequence). V shed 1 base and J shed 7 bases, with 7 bases lying between them. Here the CDR3 DNA reads TGTGCCAGCAGCTTAGGACAGCGTGAAGCTTTCTTT. Translation: CASSLGQREAFF.

This clone was picked up a small number of times. V and J are TRBV11-2 and TRBJ2-7; possibly TRBD2 for D (5 bases). Between the trimmed V and J ends, which lost 5 bases and 2 bases, there was a span of 19 bases. Germline CDR1 is SGHAT and CDR2 is FQNNGV. The length of the CDR3 is 16 residues. This CDR3 reads CASSVLEIFEPYEQYF. The CDR3 nucleotides read TGTGCCAGCAGCGTACTAGAGATTTTTGAGCCCTACGAGCAGTACTTC. Full variable domain (rest looked up from reference TRBV11-2 and TRBJ2-7): EAGVAQSPRYKIIEKRQSVAFWCNPISGHATLYWYQQILGQGPKLLIQFQNNGVVDDSQLPKDRFSAERLKGVDSTLKIQPAKLEDSAVYLCASSVLEIFEPYEQYFGPGTRLTVT.

V and J are TRBV5-1 and TRBJ2-3, with 9 positions matching TRBD1. Germline values: CDR1 SGHRS, CDR2 YFSETQ. The CDR3 totals 15 residues. V was clipped by 4 bases and J by 3 bases; unmatched bases: 6. The CDR3 region is CASSQDRGTTDTQYF. The CDR3 DNA reads TGCGCCAGCAGCCAAGACAGGGGGACGACAGATACGCAGTATTTT.

The chain's CDR3 is CASGGSLVYNEQFF. DNA of the CDR3: TGTGCCAGCGGCGGGTCGCTCGTCTACAATGAGCAGTTCTTC. J is TRBJ2-1 and V is TRBV5-4; D is perhaps TRBD2 (5 bases). V was cut by 7 bases and J by 3 bases, with 14 bases left in between. The CDR3 extends over 14 amino acids. Germline CDR1 is SGHNT and CDR2 is YYREEE (reference sequence).

The chain recombines TRBV7-6 with TRBJ2-2; 7 positions match TRBD1. Germline values: CDR1 SGHVS, CDR2 FNYEAQ. V lost 5 bases to trimming and J lost 5 bases; unmatched junction nucleotides: 5. The CDR3 contains 14 residues. In DNA, the CDR3 is TGTGCCAGCAGCCTAGGGACAGCTACCGGGGAGCTGTTTTTT. Translating gives CASSLGTATGELFF.